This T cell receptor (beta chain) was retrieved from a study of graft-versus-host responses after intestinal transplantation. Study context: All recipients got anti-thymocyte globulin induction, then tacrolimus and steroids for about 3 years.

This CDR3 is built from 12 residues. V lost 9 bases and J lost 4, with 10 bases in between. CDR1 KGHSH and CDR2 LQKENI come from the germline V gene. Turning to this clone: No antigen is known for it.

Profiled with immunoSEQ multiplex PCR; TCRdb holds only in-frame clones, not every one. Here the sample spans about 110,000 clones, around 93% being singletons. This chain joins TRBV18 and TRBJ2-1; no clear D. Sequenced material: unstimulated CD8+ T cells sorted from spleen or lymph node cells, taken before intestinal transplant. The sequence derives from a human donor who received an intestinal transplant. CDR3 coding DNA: TGTGCCAGTGGGCGAGAGTACAATGAGCAGTTCTTC. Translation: CASGREYNEQFF.